The clone carrying this T cell receptor (beta chain) was detected only a few times. Alongside a J-beta primer mix, a sample-barcoded 5' primer served in a second PCR lasting 7 to 11 cycles. TCRdb re-analysed the 5' RACE reads in MiXCR, keeping a single row per CDR3 protein. This table holds roughly 790,000 distinct CDR3 sequences, roughly 44% found once. This sample was taken from a study of blood T cells in healthy people across ages. The V and J ends lost 0 bases and 7 bases respectively, with 7 bases between them. The CDR3 loop spans 14 amino acids. CDR1 SGHDN and CDR2 FVKESK come from the germline V gene. Each sample gave at least 6.5 million isolated PBMCs.

The material sequenced was blood. The TCR sequence derives from a woman in her sixties or seventies in good health. The chain combines TRBV14 with TRBJ1-6; unclear D gene. The CDR3 region is CASSQDLLNSPLHF. The CDR3 DNA sequence: TGTGCCAGCAGCCAAGACCTTCTGAATTCACCCCTCCACTTT. The full variable domain, rest sourced from reference TRBV14 and TRBJ1-6, is EAGVTQFPSHSVIEKGQTVTLRCDPISGHDNLYWYRRVMGKEIKFLLHFVKESKQDESGMPNNRFLAERTGGTYSTLKVQPAELEDSGVYFCASSQDLLNSPLHFGNGTRLTVT.